Below are 22 T cell receptor beta chains sequenced from a single sample in a study of blood T cell repertoires in COVID-19. Sequencing was performed with immunoSEQ multiplex PCR; in TCRdb, only in-frame clones are kept and a portion is missing. This table has tens of thousands of clones, approximately 79% appearing once. Specimen: peripheral blood. The receptors were sampled from an elderly woman with active or convalescent COVID-19.

The chain is built from TRBV4-1 and TRBJ2-2; D possibly corresponds to TRBD2 (5 bases). Between the trimmed V and J ends, which lost 1 base and 4 bases, there was a span of 13 bases. Germline CDR1 MGHRA, CDR2 YSYEKL. This CDR3 is built from 16 residues. The CDR3 DNA reads as TGCGCCAGCAGCCAAGCCGGGGTCCCAGGCACCGGGGAGCTGTTTTTT. The encoded protein is CASSQAGVPGTGELFF.

The chain has TRBV15 and TRBJ2-5, with D tentatively TRBD1 (6 bases). Deletions cut 0 bases from V and 4 bases from J, with 9 bases between. This CDR3 region has 14 residues. CDR1 is LNHNV and CDR2 is YYDKDF in the germline V gene (reference sequence). The CDR3 spells CATSRDRGGETQYF. The CDR3 DNA is TGTGCCACCAGCAGAGATCGAGGGGGAGAGACCCAGTACTTC.

This clone was seen once. The V gene is TRBV10-1, the J gene TRBJ1-4; TRBD1 agrees at 9 bases. Germline V lookup: CDR1 WNHNN, CDR2 SYGVQD (reference sequence). CDR3 length: 16 amino acids. The junction had 11 bases not matched to a gene; V was cut back by 10 bases and J by 2 bases. The DNA for the CDR3 is TGCGCCACCCAAAGGACAGGGGAAGCTACTAATGAAAAACTGTTTTTT. The encoded protein is CATQRTGEATNEKLFF.

The V and J genes are TRBV30 and TRBJ2-3; possibly TRBD2 for D (5 bases). The germline V gene encodes CDR1 GTSNPN and CDR2 SVGIG (reference sequence). The V end was cut by 3 bases, the J end by 2 bases, with 12 bases between. CDR3 size: 14 residues. The CDR3: CAWRGARYTDTQYF. The CDR3 DNA is TGTGCCTGGAGGGGAGCACGGTACACAGATACGCAGTATTTT.

The V and J genes are TRBV11-2 and TRBJ2-7, with D possibly TRBD2 on 5 matching bases. The CDR3 contains 15 residues. V was pared by 1 base and J by 3 bases, with 13 bases between. Germline V gives CDR1 SGHAT, CDR2 FQNNGV. CDR3 loop: CASSLALAAYYEQYF. CDR3 bases: TGTGCCAGCAGCTTAGCCCTAGCTGCGTACTACGAGCAGTACTTC.

V and J are TRBV6-6 and TRBJ1-1; a weak D match, TRBD1 (5 bases). The germline CDR1 and CDR2 sequences are MNHNY and SVGAGI (reference sequence). V gave up 2 bases and J gave up 6 bases, with 10 bases separating them. The CDR3 is made up of 13 amino acids. CDR3 sequence reads: CASSYRTNAEAFF. CDR3 coding DNA: TGTGCCAGCAGTTACAGGACAAACGCTGAAGCTTTCTTT.

This rearrangement joins TRBV29-1 to TRBJ2-3, with 9 bases lining up with TRBD2. V lost 4 bases to trimming and J lost 5 bases; unmatched junction nucleotides: 10. CDR1 and CDR2 (germline): SQVTM, ANQGSEA. The CDR3 runs 15 residues. The CDR3 loop is CSVVGLAGLIDTQYF. Written as DNA, the CDR3 is TGCAGCGTTGTAGGCCTAGCGGGATTGATAGATACGCAGTATTTT.

The chain carries TRBV19 and TRBJ2-2; 8 positions match TRBD1. CDR1 is LNHDA and CDR2 is SQIVND in the germline V gene (reference sequence). The CDR3 spans 16 residues. The junction had 8 bases not matched to a gene; V was cut back by 5 bases and J by 3 bases. CDR3 protein: CASSLGRDRYTGELFF. Written as DNA, the CDR3 is TGTGCCAGTAGTCTGGGCCGGGACAGGTACACCGGGGAGCTGTTTTTT. The complete variable domain, with remaining parts taken from reference TRBV19 and TRBJ2-2, reads DGGITQSPKYLFRKEGQNVTLSCEQNLNHDAMYWYRQDPGQGLRLIYYSQIVNDFQKGDIAEGYSVSREKKESFPLTVTSAQKNPTAFYLCASSLGRDRYTGELFFGEGSRLTVL.

The V gene is TRBV19, the J gene TRBJ2-5; 8 bases fit TRBD2. This CDR3 spans 13 amino acids. V was clipped by 6 bases and J by 9 bases; unmatched bases: 9. Germline values: CDR1 LNHDA, CDR2 SQIVND (reference sequence). Here the CDR3 DNA reads TGTGCCAGTAGCCGCCGGGAGGGGTGGGCCCAGTACTTC. This sequence encodes CASSRREGWAQYF.

The V call is TRBV20-1, the J call TRBJ2-5; D perhaps matches TRBD2 (5 bases). The germline gives CDR1 DFQATT, CDR2 SNEGSKA (reference sequence). CDR3 length: 11 residues. The V end lost 3 bases, the J end lost 5 bases, and 7 bases lay between the germline ends. CDR3 protein: CSARDWETQYF. CDR3 DNA: TGCAGTGCTAGGGACTGGGAGACCCAGTACTTC.

This clone has just one count. The chain has TRBV10-2 and TRBJ1-2, with TRBD1 matching 10 bases. The CDR3 loop spans 14 amino acids. Per germline, CDR1 WSHSY and CDR2 SAAADI. With V trimmed by 6 bases and J by 4 bases, 5 bases remained unmatched. CDR3 sequence reads: CASRPGQGTYGYTF. CDR3 in DNA: TGCGCCAGCAGGCCGGGACAGGGGACCTATGGCTACACCTTC.

The chain has TRBV4-2 and TRBJ2-3; a weak D match, TRBD1 (5 bases). Trimming took off 4 bases at V and 6 bases at J, with 5 bases between the two ends. The CDR3 spans 11 residues. Germline values: CDR1 LGHNA, CDR2 YNFKEQ. CDR3 sequence reads: CASSRGDTQYF. CDR3 nucleotides: TGTGCCAGCAGCCGGGGCGATACGCAGTATTTT.

V and J are TRBV6-5 and TRBJ1-1; 8 nucleotides match TRBD1. V dropped 6 bases and J dropped 3; count of bases not matched to a gene: 6. This CDR3 comprises 14 residues. Germline V gene data show CDR1 as MNHEY and CDR2 as SVGAGI. DNA for the CDR3: TGTGCCAGCAGCGCCAGGGGGCCGGACACTGAAGCTTTCTTT. Translation gives CASSARGPDTEAFF.

This clone showed up just a few times. The rearrangement uses TRBV5-1 and TRBJ1-2; 12 nucleotides agree with TRBD1. The CDR3 contains 15 residues. V shed 4 bases, J shed 7 bases, and the junction held 8 bases outside the gene matches. Germline V CDR1 and CDR2: SGHRS, YFSETQ. The CDR3 reads CASSEMGQGARGYTF. CDR3 nucleotide sequence: TGCGCCAGCAGCGAAATGGGACAGGGGGCGCGTGGCTACACCTTC.

The chain recombines TRBV28 with TRBJ1-3; a possible D gene is TRBD1 (5 bases). Trimming pared 6 bases from V and 0 bases from J, leaving 9 bases between. The CDR3 runs 14 residues. The germline gives CDR1 MDHEN, CDR2 SYDVKM. The CDR3 region is CASRPGLSGNTIYF. In DNA form, the CDR3 reads TGTGCCAGCAGGCCGGGACTCTCTGGAAACACCATATATTTT.

This clone was seen only a few times. The chain is built from TRBV2 and TRBJ1-6; D is ambiguous. Deletions cut 6 bases from V and 0 bases from J, with 18 bases between. Germline V gene lookup returns CDR1 SNHLY and CDR2 FYNNEI. This CDR3 region has 18 residues. In DNA, the CDR3 is TGTGCCAGCAGATGGATTTCGGGCGGGAGCTCCTATAATTCACCCCTCCACTTT. Its protein product is CASRWISGGSSYNSPLHF.

The rearrangement uses TRBV25-1 and TRBJ1-5, with D tentatively TRBD1 (6 bases). This CDR3 is 13 amino acids long. V was clipped by 8 bases and J by 4 bases, with 12 bases between them. The germline V gene has CDR1 MGHDK and CDR2 SYGVNS. CDR3 residues: CASDRDTNQPQHF. CDR3 DNA sequence: TGTGCCAGCGACCGGGACACTAATCAGCCCCAGCATTTT.

This chain uses TRBV7-3 with TRBJ2-1, with D unclear. CDR3 length: 14 residues. With 1 base removed from V and 4 bases from J, the gap between germline ends came to 8 bases. Germline lookup yields CDR1 SGHTA and CDR2 FQGTGA. Written as DNA, the CDR3 is TGTGCCAGCAGCTTAATCGGTTTTTACAATGAGCAGTTCTTC. It specifies CASSLIGFYNEQFF.

The chain joins TRBV4-3 to TRBJ1-6; possible D gene TRBD1, 6 bases. Germline CDR1 is LGHNA and CDR2 is YSLEER. This CDR3 comprises 16 residues. Trimming shortened V by 2 bases and J by 5 bases, and 13 bases separated the two germline ends. The CDR3 nucleotides read TGCGCCAGCAGCCAACTCGGGGGGCCCGATAATTCACCCCTCCACTTT. Translated, it gives CASSQLGGPDNSPLHF.

This chain uses TRBV18 with TRBJ2-6, with 9 bases lining up with TRBD2. Germline V gene data show CDR1 as KGHSH and CDR2 as LQKENI. The CDR3 is 17 amino acids. The trim removed 1 base at V and 0 bases at J, leaving 1 base unmatched. The chain's CDR3 is CASSPQAGGSGANVLTF. CDR3 DNA sequence: TGTGCCAGCTCACCACAAGCGGGGGGCTCTGGGGCCAACGTCCTGACTTTC.

Concerning this clone itself: Other nucleotide sequences in the sample specify the same CDR3. This CDR3 reads CASSYLGGSYEQYF. CDR3 in DNA: TGTGCCAGCAGTTACCTGGGGGGTTCCTACGAGCAGTACTTC. This chain links TRBV6-5 with TRBJ2-7; possibly TRBD2 for D (6 bases). Deletions cut 2 bases from V and 1 base from J, with 9 bases between. This CDR3 is 14 amino acids long. The germline V gene has CDR1 MNHEY and CDR2 SVGAGI.

The chain couples TRBV28 to TRBJ2-7, with D uncertain. Trimming stripped 2 bases from V and 2 bases from J, with 4 bases between. This CDR3 is built from 12 residues. The germline V gene encodes CDR1 MDHEN and CDR2 SYDVKM. The CDR3 protein is CASSLPAYEQYF. In DNA form, the CDR3 reads TGTGCCAGCAGTTTACCGGCCTACGAGCAGTACTTC.